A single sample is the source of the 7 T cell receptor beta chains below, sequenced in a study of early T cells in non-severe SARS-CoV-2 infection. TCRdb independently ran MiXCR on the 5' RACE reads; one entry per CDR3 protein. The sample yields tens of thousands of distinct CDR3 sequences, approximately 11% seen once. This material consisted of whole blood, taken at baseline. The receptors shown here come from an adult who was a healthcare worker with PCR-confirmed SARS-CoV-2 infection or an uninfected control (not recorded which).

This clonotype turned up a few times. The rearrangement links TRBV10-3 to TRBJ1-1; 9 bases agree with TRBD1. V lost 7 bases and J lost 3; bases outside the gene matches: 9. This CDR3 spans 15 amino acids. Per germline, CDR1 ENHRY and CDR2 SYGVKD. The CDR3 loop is CAITPGQGTYTEAFF. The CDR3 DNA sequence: TGTGCCATCACCCCGGGACAGGGTACGTACACTGAAGCTTTCTTT.

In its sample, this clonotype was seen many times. The CDR3 loop is CASSYRGQVGINEQFF. Here the CDR3 DNA reads TGTGCCAGCAGTTACCGGGGACAGGTCGGGATAAATGAGCAGTTCTTC. The chain couples TRBV6-2 or TRBV6-3 to TRBJ2-1, with 8 bases that match TRBD1. J lost 7 bases, V lost 2 bases, and 10 bases had no gene match. Germline V lookup: CDR1 MNHEY, CDR2 SVGEGT. This CDR3 contains 16 residues.

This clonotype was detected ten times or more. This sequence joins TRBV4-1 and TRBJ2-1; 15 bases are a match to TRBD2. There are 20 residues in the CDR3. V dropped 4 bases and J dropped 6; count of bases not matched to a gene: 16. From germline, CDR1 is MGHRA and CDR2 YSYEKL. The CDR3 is CASSPIGLAGGPRSANEQFF. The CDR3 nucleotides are TGCGCCAGCAGCCCTATCGGACTAGCGGGAGGGCCTCGTTCTGCCAATGAGCAGTTCTTC.

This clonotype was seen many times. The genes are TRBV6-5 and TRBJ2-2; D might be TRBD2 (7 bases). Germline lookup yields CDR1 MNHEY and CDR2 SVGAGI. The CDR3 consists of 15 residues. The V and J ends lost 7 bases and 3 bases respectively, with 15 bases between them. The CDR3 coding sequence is TGTGCCAGCAAACCATCGGGGGGCCACACCGGGGAGCTGTTTTTT. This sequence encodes CASKPSGGHTGELFF.

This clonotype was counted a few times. CDR3 nucleotides: TGTGCCAGCCCTCACGGGGCAGGGGGAGAAAAACTGTTTTTT. It yields the protein CASPHGAGGEKLFF. This sequence joins TRBV5-8 and TRBJ1-4, with 7 bases identical to TRBD1. Germline CDR1 and CDR2: SGHTS and YDEGEE. Trimming removed 7 bases from V and 8 bases from J; junction bases left unmatched: 11. This CDR3 region has 14 residues.

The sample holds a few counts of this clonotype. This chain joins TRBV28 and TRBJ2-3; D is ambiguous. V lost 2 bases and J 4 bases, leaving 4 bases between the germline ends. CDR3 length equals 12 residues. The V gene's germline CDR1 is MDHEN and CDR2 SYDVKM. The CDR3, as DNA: TGTGCCAGCAGTTTAGGACCAGATACGCAGTATTTT. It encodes CASSLGPDTQYF.

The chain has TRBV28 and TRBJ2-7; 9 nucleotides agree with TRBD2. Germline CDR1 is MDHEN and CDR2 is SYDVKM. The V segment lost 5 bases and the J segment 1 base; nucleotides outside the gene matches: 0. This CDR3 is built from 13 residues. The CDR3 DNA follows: TGTGCCAGCAGTCTAGCGGGATCCTACGAGCAGTACTTC. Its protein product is CASSLAGSYEQYF.